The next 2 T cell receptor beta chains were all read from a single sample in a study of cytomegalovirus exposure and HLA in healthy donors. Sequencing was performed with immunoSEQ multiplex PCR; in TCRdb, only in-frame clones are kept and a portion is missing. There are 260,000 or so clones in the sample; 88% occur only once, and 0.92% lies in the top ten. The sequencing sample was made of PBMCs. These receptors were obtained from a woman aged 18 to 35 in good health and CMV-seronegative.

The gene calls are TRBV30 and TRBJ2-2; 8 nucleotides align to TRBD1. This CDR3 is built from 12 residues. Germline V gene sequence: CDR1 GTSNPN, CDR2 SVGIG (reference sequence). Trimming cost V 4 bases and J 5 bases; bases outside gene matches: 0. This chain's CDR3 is CAWNRGTGELFF. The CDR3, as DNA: TGTGCCTGGAACAGGGGGACCGGGGAGCTGTTTTTT.

CDR3 loop: CASSTRTGTTLYEQYF. The DNA of the CDR3 is TGTGCCAGTAGTACCAGGACAGGGACAACCCTCTACGAGCAGTACTTC. The gene calls are TRBV19 and TRBJ2-7; the match to TRBD1 covers 8 bases. J lost 3 bases, V lost 4 bases, and 11 bases had no gene match. Germline-derived CDR1 and CDR2 are LNHDA and SQIVND (reference sequence). The CDR3 sequence is 16 residues long.